This passage covers 26 T cell receptor beta chains from one sample sequenced in a study of blood T cell repertoires in COVID-19 (dated by TCRdb to 2018 to 2020). The protocol used for the library was the immunoSEQ multiplex PCR assay. In TCRdb, the immuneACCESS table is reduced to in-frame sequences with V and J assigned. These tables do not hold every clone; where another copy was compared, an unresolved V gene accounts for under half, and the others remain unexplained. The sample table contains over 120,000 clones; only one count was recorded for about 85% of them. The ten largest clones add up to 2.6% of the sample. The sample comprised peripheral blood. The receptors were gathered from a human donor with acute or convalescent COVID-19. The donor label of this sample is uncertain.

This chain links TRBV29-1 with TRBJ1-2; a weak D match, TRBD1 (5 bases). The V gene lost 3 bases and the J gene lost 8 bases, with 16 bases spanning the gap. CDR1 SQVTM and CDR2 ANQGSEA come from the germline V gene. This CDR3 is built from 13 residues. The CDR3 region is CSVDSVGGVGYTF. The DNA of the CDR3 is TGCAGCGTTGATTCCGTGGGGGGAGTAGGCTACACCTTC.

The V and J genes are TRBV2 and TRBJ1-4, with TRBD1 identical over 8 bases. In germline, CDR1 is SNHLY, CDR2 FYNNEI. V lost 6 bases, J lost 0 bases, and 3 bases stayed unmatched. The CDR3 runs to 15 residues. The CDR3 loop is CASRAQGATNEKLFF. In DNA form, the CDR3 reads TGTGCCAGCAGAGCACAGGGGGCAACTAATGAAAAACTGTTTTTT.

The J gene is TRBJ1-3, the V gene TRBV9; D unclear. The CDR3 has 15 amino acids. From germline, CDR1 is SGDLS and CDR2 YYNGEE. V lost 4 bases and J lost 10, with 21 bases in between. The CDR3 is CASSPHDGKLQTIYF. The CDR3 coding sequence is TGTGCCAGCAGCCCCCATGACGGGAAGTTGCAGACCATATATTTT.

The chain couples TRBV6-1 to TRBJ1-1; the D gene is possibly TRBD1 (6 bases). The germline V and J ends were trimmed by 3 bases and 4 bases, with 18 bases remaining between them. CDR3 size: 16 residues. CDR1 and CDR2 (germline): MNHNS, SASEGT. This CDR3 is CASSDPLQGEATEAFF. The CDR3 DNA is TGTGCCAGCAGTGATCCGTTACAGGGCGAGGCCACTGAAGCTTTCTTT.

The chain carries TRBV3-1 (or the pseudogene TRBV3-2) and TRBJ1-3; D may be TRBD1 (6 bases). Trimming took 1 base from V and 1 from J, leaving 8 bases between them. This CDR3 has 15 amino acids. Germline values: CDR1 LGHDT, CDR2 YNNKEL (reference sequence). The CDR3 sequence: CASSQAGVSGNTIYF. CDR3 coding DNA: TGTGCCAGCAGCCAAGCAGGGGTTTCTGGAAACACCATATATTTT.

The chain carries TRBV7-3 and TRBJ2-1; 9 nucleotides match TRBD1. Germline values: CDR1 SGHTA, CDR2 FQGTGA. There are 15 residues in the CDR3. V lost 5 bases and J lost 8; bases outside the gene matches: 10. CDR3 DNA sequence: TGTGCCAGCAGCAAGGGACAGGGTGCTTTGGATGAGCAGTTCTTC. Protein product: CASSKGQGALDEQFF. The full variable domain, completed using reference TRBV7-3 and TRBJ2-1, is GAGVSQTPSNKVTEKGKYVELRCDPISGHTALYWYRQSLGQGPEFLIYFQGTGAADDSGLPNDRFFAVRPEGSVSTLKIQRTERGDSAVYLCASSKGQGALDEQFFGPGTRLTVL.

The chain is built from TRBV9 and TRBJ2-2; 14 bases align to TRBD2. Germline trimming cut 3 bases from V and 2 bases from J; bases unmatched to any gene: 9. Germline V CDR1 and CDR2: SGDLS, YYNGEE. This CDR3 contains 19 residues. The CDR3 DNA reads TGTGCCAGCAGCGCCGGGACTAGCGGGAGTCTTGGTAACACCGGGGAGCTGTTTTTT. As protein: CASSAGTSGSLGNTGELFF. The variable domain in full, with the rest retrieved from reference TRBV9 and TRBJ2-2, is DSGVTQTPKHLITATGQRVTLRCSPRSGDLSVYWYQQSLDQGLQFLIQYYNGEERAKGNILERFSAQQFPDLHSELNLSSLELGDSALYFCASSAGTSGSLGNTGELFFGEGSRLTVL.

This clone was counted only a few times. V is TRBV6-5 and J is TRBJ1-5; perhaps TRBD1 as D (6 bases). The CDR3 is 15 residues long. Germline CDR1 is MNHEY and CDR2 is SVGAGI. The V gene lost 5 bases and the J gene lost 6 bases, with 17 bases spanning the gap. CDR3 sequence (DNA): TGTGCCAGCAGTCTCTCAGGGGAAAGGAGTCAGCCCCAGCATTTT. Its translation: CASSLSGERSQPQHF.

V gene TRBV29-1 combines with J gene TRBJ1-3; maybe TRBD1 (5 bases). The CDR3 is 13 residues long. Germline V gene data show CDR1 as SQVTM and CDR2 as ANQGSEA. V lost 5 bases to trimming and J lost 3 bases, with 11 bases between them. The DNA of the CDR3 is TGCAGCGTTCTTCAGGGAAGTGGAAACACCATATATTTT. This translates into CSVLQGSGNTIYF.

The chain carries TRBV5-1 and TRBJ1-4, with D possibly being TRBD1 (5 bases). Germline V gene data show CDR1 as SGHRS and CDR2 as YFSETQ. The CDR3 extends over 15 amino acids. V lost 0 bases to trimming and J lost 7 bases, with 13 bases between them. CDR3 protein: CASSLVGDWGEKLFF. The CDR3 bases are TGCGCCAGCAGCTTGGTCGGGGACTGGGGTGAAAAACTGTTTTTT.

V is TRBV12-3 or TRBV12-4 and J is TRBJ1-5; D is unclear. Trimming removed 6 bases from V and 4 bases from J, with 10 bases in between. The CDR3 is 13 amino acids. DNA for the CDR3: TGTGCCAGCAGCCGAACAGAGAATCAGCCCCAGCATTTT. This translates into CASSRTENQPQHF.

This rearrangement joins TRBV24-1 to TRBJ2-5; weak D call: TRBD1 (5 bases). V gave up 2 bases and J gave up 5 bases, with 14 bases separating them. This CDR3 has 15 amino acids. CDR1 KGHDR and CDR2 SFDVKD come from the germline V gene. Here the CDR3 reads CATSDSQRPGETQYF. In DNA form, the CDR3 reads TGTGCCACCAGTGATTCACAGCGACCAGGGGAGACCCAGTACTTC.

The V gene is TRBV7-8, the J gene TRBJ1-1; TRBD1 might be the D (5 bases). The CDR3 is 15 residues long. With 0 bases removed from V and 1 base from J, the gap between germline ends came to 9 bases. CDR1 is SGHVS, CDR2 FQNEAQ, per germline. The CDR3: CASSLAPTANTEAFF. CDR3 in DNA: TGTGCCAGCAGCTTAGCTCCGACAGCGAACACTGAAGCTTTCTTT.

The chain couples TRBV19 to TRBJ2-1, with 9 positions matching TRBD1. Germline assignment: CDR1 LNHDA and CDR2 SQIVND (reference sequence). The V segment lost 6 bases and the J segment 10 bases; nucleotides outside the gene matches: 13. The CDR3 has 15 residues. In nucleotides, the CDR3 is TGTGCCAGTAGACCCGGGACAGGGCAAATAGGGGAGCAGTTCTTC. The encoded protein is CASRPGTGQIGEQFF.

The rearrangement uses TRBV4-3 and TRBJ2-3, with TRBD2 matching 9 bases. The V segment lost 0 bases and the J segment 6 bases; nucleotides outside the gene matches: 16. The CDR3 extends over 19 amino acids. Germline-derived CDR1 and CDR2 are LGHNA and YSLEER. The CDR3 DNA follows: TGCGCCAGCAGCCAAGATAGATTGGTTGCTAGCGGGATTGTGGATACGCAGTATTTT. Translated: CASSQDRLVASGIVDTQYF.

The V gene is TRBV9, the J gene TRBJ2-1, with 10 bases lining up with TRBD1. J was trimmed by 5 bases and V by 0 bases; bases with no gene match: 2. This CDR3 spans 15 amino acids. Germline CDR1 is SGDLS and CDR2 is YYNGEE. The CDR3 loop is CASSVGQGADNEQFF. Written as DNA, the CDR3 is TGTGCCAGCAGCGTAGGACAGGGGGCGGACAATGAGCAGTTCTTC.

This sequence joins TRBV3-1 (or the pseudogene TRBV3-2) and TRBJ2-1, with D perhaps matching TRBD1 (6 bases). This CDR3 has 15 residues. The germline V and J ends were trimmed by 2 bases and 5 bases, with 13 bases remaining between them. Germline V lookup: CDR1 LGHDT, CDR2 YNNKEL (reference sequence). CDR3 DNA: TGTGCCAGCAGCCAAATGACAGGCGCCCACAATGAGCAGTTCTTC. This sequence encodes CASSQMTGAHNEQFF.

The chain employs TRBV15 and TRBJ2-3; D is ambiguous. CDR3 length: 12 amino acids. CDR1 is LNHNV, CDR2 YYDKDF, per germline (reference sequence). V dropped 0 bases and J dropped 7 bases, with 5 bases sitting between them. The CDR3 region is CATSRDGNTQYF. In DNA, the CDR3 is TGTGCCACCAGCAGAGACGGTAATACGCAGTATTTT.

This clone has just a few counts. The CDR3 reads CASTRQDSPLHF. CDR3 nucleotides: TGTGCCAGCACCAGACAGGATTCACCCCTCCACTTT. The V gene is TRBV7-9, the J gene TRBJ1-6; maybe TRBD1 (6 bases). The CDR3 has 12 amino acids. The germline V gene has CDR1 SEHNR and CDR2 FQNEAQ (reference sequence). Deletions cut 7 bases from V and 8 bases from J, with 9 bases between.

A few counts support this clone. V usage is TRBV20-1 and J usage is TRBJ2-7; TRBD2 aligns across 7 bases. CDR1 and CDR2 (germline): DFQATT, SNEGSKA (reference sequence). The CDR3 contains 13 residues. Trimming cost V 3 bases and J 3 bases; bases outside gene matches: 5. The CDR3 here is CSASRAGVYEQYV. The CDR3 DNA follows: TGCAGTGCTAGTCGGGCGGGAGTCTACGAGCAGTACGTC.

This clone has more than one count but fewer than ten. J is TRBJ1-2 and V is TRBV11-1, with 7 nucleotides matching TRBD1. V dropped 5 bases and J dropped 3; count of bases not matched to a gene: 9. There are 15 residues in the CDR3. CDR1 and CDR2 from the germline V gene are SGHAT and FQDESV (reference sequence). DNA of the CDR3: TGTGCCAGCAGCGCGCGAATTGGGACAGACTATGGCTACACCTTC. Encoded protein: CASSARIGTDYGYTF.

The genes are TRBV10-3 and TRBJ1-1, with 8 nucleotides matching TRBD1. CDR3 length equals 15 residues. J gave up 7 bases and V 8 bases, and 15 bases lay outside the gene matches. CDR1 is ENHRY and CDR2 is SYGVKD in the germline V gene. CDR3 DNA sequence: TGTGCCATCCTTGGGTCCATCCAGGGGGCCGGTGAAGCTTTCTTT. It is translated as CAILGSIQGAGEAFF.

This chain links TRBV27 with TRBJ1-2, with D possibly TRBD1 on 6 matching bases. V was pared by 5 bases and J by 3 bases, with 10 bases between. This CDR3 region has 13 residues. Germline CDR1 MNHEY, CDR2 SMNVEV (reference sequence). The DNA for the CDR3 is TGTGCCAGCAGTGAAGGGGGGGACTATGGCTACACCTTC. This encodes CASSEGGDYGYTF.

This clone was observed a single time. The CDR3 coding sequence is TGTGCCAGCTCACCATCCCGTGGAGGCTTGAACACTGAAGCTTTCTTT. It is translated as CASSPSRGGLNTEAFF. This chain uses TRBV18 with TRBJ1-1; D is unresolved. The CDR3 has 16 amino acids. Between the trimmed V and J ends, which lost 2 bases and 0 bases, there was a span of 13 bases. The germline CDR1 and CDR2 sequences are KGHSH and LQKENI. Full variable domain (outside the CDR3, taken from reference TRBV18 and TRBJ1-1): NAGVMQNPRHLVRRRGQEARLRCSPMKGHSHVYWYRQLPEEGLKFMVYLQKENIIDESGMPKERFSAEFPKEGPSILRIQQVVRGDSAAYFCASSPSRGGLNTEAFFGQGTRLTVV.

This chain links TRBV7-2 with TRBJ1-2; tentative D call: TRBD1 (6 bases). This CDR3 has 14 residues. Germline V gene lookup returns CDR1 SGHTA and CDR2 FQGNSA. The germline V and J ends were trimmed by 1 base and 12 bases, with 18 bases remaining between them. The CDR3 loop is CASSLGKAGGPDTF. The CDR3 DNA sequence: TGTGCCAGCAGCTTAGGAAAGGCGGGGGGCCCCGACACCTTC. The whole variable domain, filled in from reference TRBV7-2 and TRBJ1-2, reads GAGVSQSPSNKVTEKGKDVELRCDPISGHTALYWYRQSLGQGLEFLIYFQGNSAPDKSGLPSDRFSAERTGGSVSTLTIQRTQQEDSAVYLCASSLGKAGGPDTFGSGTRLTVV.

The gene calls are TRBV9 and TRBJ2-1, with TRBD1 as a possible D gene (5 bases). This CDR3 has 15 residues. Germline V lookup: CDR1 SGDLS, CDR2 YYNGEE. Deletions cut 0 bases from V and 10 bases from J, with 17 bases between. The CDR3 spells CASSVGTANQGEQFF. The CDR3 nucleotides read TGTGCCAGCAGCGTAGGGACGGCGAACCAGGGAGAGCAGTTCTTC.